This T cell receptor (beta chain) was sequenced in a study of cytomegalovirus exposure and HLA in healthy donors. The PCR ran on 60 Vbeta and 13 Jbeta primers. The data were produced by immunoSEQ multiplex PCR, yet TCRdb's version contains in-frame clones alone and is incomplete. Its table records more than 85,000 clones. CDR3 length: 13 amino acids. CDR1 LGHNA and CDR2 YNFKEQ come from the germline V gene. The chain is built from TRBV4-2 and TRBJ2-5; D not resolved. The DNA end lines up better with TRBJ2-7; the J call may be wrong. Sequences were obtained from PBMCs. This sequence was found in a girl aged 10 to 17 in good health and CMV-seropositive. The CDR3 region is CASSQDRAYEQYF. CDR3 nucleotide sequence: TGTGCCAGCAGCCAAGACCGAGCCTACGAGCAGTACTTC.